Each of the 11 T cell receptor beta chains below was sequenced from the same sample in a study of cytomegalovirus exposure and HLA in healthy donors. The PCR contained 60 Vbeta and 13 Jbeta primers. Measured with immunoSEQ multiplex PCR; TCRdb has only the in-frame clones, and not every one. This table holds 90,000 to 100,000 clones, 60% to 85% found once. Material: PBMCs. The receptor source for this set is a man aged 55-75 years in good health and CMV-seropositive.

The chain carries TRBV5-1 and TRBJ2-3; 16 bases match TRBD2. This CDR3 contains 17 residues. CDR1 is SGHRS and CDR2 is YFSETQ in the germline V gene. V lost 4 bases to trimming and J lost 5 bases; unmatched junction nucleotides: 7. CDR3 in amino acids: CASSPGLAGGHGDTQYF. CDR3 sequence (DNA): TGCGCCAGCAGCCCGGGACTAGCGGGGGGGCATGGAGATACGCAGTATTTT.

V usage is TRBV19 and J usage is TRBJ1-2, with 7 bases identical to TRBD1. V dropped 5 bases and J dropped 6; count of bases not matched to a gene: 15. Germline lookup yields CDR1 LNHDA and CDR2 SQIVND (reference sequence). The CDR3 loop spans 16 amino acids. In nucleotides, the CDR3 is TGTGCCAGTAGTGACAGGGATTTCTTGATTTTCCATGGCTACACCTTC. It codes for CASSDRDFLIFHGYTF.

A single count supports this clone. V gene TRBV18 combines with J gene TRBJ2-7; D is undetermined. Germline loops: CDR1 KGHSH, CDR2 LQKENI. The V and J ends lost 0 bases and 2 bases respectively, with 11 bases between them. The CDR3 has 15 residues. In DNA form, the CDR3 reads TGTGCCAGCTCACCACCTTCAGGCCCAGCCTACGAGCAGTACTTC. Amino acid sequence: CASSPPSGPAYEQYF.

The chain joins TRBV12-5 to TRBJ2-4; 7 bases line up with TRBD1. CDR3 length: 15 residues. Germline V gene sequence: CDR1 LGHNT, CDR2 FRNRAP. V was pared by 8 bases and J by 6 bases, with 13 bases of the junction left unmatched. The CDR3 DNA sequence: TGTGCTAGTTCATGGGGGACAGCGGTACGAAACATTCAGTACTTC. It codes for CASSWGTAVRNIQYF.

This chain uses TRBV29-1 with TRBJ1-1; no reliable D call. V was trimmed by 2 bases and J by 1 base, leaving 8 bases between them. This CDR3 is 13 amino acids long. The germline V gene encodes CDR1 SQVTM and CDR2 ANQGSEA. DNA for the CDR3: TGCAGCGTTGAAACGGACTGGAACACTGAAGCTTTCTTT. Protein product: CSVETDWNTEAFF.

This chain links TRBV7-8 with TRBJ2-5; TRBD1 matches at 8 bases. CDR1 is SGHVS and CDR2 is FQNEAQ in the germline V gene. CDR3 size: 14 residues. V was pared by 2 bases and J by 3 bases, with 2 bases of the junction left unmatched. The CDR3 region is CASSLQGAKETQYF. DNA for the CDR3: TGTGCCAGCAGCTTACAGGGGGCCAAAGAGACCCAGTACTTC.

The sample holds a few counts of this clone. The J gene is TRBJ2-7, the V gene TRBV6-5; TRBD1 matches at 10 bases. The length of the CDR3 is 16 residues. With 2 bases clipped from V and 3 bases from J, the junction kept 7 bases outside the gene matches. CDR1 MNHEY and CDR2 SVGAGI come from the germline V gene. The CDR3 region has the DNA TGTGCCAGCAGTTACCTCCGGACAGGGGGTTTCTACGAGCAGTACTTC. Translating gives CASSYLRTGGFYEQYF.

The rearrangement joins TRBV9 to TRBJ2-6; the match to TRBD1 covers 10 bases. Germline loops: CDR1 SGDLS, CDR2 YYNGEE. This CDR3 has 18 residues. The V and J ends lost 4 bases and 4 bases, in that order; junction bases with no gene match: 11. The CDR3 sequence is CASSLTGQGVGGANVLTF. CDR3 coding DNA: TGTGCCAGCAGCCTAACTGGACAGGGGGTCGGAGGGGCCAACGTCCTGACTTTC.

The CDR3 DNA sequence: TGTGCCAGCAGCACGCAGGGGACCACTGAAGCTTTCTTT. It codes for CASSTQGTTEAFF. The J gene is TRBJ1-1, the V gene TRBV7-3; the D gene is possibly TRBD1 (6 bases). The germline gives CDR1 SGHTA, CDR2 FQGTGA. Trimming shortened V by 5 bases and J by 4 bases, and 11 bases separated the two germline ends. This CDR3 is built from 13 residues.

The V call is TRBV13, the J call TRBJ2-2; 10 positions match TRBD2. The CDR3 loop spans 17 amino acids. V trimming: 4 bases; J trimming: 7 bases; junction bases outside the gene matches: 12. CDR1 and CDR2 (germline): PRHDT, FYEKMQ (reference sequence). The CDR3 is CASSWRSGGAGNGELFF. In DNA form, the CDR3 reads TGTGCCAGCAGCTGGAGAAGCGGGGGGGCTGGAAACGGGGAGCTGTTTTTT.

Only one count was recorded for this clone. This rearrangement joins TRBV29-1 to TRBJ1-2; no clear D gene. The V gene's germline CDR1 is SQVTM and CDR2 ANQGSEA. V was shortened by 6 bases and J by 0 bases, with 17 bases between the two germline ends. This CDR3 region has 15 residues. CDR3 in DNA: TGCAGCGTCGCGAGTCAGCGAGTTTCTAACTATGGCTACACCTTC. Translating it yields CSVASQRVSNYGYTF.